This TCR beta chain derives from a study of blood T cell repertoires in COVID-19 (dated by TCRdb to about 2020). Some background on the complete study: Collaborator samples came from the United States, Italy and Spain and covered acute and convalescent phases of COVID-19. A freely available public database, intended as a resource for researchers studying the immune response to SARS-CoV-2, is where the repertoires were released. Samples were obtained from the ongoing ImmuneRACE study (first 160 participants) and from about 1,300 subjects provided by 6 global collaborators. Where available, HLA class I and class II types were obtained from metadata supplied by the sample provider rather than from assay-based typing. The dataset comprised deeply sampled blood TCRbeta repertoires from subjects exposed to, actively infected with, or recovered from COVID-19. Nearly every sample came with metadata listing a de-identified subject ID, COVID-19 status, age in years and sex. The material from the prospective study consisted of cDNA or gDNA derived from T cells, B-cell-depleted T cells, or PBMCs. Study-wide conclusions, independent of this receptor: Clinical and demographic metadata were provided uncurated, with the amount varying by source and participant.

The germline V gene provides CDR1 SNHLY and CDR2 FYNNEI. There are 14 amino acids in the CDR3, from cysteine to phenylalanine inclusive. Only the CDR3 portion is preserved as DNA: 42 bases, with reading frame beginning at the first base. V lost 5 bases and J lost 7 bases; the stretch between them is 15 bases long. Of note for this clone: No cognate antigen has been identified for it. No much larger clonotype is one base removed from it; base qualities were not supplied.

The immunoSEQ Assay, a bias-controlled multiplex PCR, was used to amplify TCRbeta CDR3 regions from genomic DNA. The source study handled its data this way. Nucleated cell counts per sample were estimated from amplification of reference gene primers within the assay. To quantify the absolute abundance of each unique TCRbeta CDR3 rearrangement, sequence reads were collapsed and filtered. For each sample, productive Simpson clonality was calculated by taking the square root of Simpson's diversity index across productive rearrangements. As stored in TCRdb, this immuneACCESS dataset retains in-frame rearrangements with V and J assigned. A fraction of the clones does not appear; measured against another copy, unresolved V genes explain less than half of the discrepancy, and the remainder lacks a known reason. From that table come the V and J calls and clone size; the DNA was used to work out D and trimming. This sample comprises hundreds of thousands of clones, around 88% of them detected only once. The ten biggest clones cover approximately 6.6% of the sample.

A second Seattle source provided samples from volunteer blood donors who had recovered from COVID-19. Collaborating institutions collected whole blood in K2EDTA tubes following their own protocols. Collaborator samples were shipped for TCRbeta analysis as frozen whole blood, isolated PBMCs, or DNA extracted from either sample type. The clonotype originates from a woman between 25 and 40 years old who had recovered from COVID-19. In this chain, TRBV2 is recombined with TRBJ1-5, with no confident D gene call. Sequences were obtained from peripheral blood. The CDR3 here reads CASSQDGIGQPQHF. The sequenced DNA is TGTGCCAGCAGTCAGGACGGGATCGGGCAGCCCCAGCATTTT.